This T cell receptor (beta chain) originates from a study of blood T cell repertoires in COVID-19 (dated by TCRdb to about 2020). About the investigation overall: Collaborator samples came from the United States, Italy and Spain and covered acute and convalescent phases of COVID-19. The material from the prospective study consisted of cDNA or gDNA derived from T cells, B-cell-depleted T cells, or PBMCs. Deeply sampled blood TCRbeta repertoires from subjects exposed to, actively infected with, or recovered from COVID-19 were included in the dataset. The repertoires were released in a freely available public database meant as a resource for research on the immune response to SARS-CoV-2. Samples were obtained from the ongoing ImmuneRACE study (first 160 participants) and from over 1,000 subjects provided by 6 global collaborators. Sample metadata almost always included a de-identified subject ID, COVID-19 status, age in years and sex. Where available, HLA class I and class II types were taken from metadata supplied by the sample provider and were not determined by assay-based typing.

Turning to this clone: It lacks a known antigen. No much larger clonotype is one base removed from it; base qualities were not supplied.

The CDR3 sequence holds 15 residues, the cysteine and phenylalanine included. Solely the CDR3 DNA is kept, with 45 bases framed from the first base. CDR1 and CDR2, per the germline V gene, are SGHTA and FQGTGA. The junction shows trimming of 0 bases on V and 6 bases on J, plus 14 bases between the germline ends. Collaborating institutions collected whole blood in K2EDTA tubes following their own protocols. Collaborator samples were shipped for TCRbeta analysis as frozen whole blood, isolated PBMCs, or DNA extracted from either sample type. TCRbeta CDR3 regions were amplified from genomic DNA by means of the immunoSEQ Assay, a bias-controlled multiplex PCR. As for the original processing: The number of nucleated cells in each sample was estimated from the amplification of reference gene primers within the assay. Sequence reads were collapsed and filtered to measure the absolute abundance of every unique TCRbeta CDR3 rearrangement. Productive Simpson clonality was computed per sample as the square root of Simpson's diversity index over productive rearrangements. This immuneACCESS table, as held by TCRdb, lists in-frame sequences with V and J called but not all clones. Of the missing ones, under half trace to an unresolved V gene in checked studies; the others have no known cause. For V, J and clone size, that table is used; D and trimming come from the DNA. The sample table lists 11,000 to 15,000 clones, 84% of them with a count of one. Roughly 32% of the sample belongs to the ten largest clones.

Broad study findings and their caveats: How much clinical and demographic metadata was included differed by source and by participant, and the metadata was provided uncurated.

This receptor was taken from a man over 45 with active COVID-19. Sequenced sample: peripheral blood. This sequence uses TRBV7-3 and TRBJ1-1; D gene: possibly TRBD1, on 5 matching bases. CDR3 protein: CASSLTGTYAAEAFF. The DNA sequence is TGTGCCAGCAGCTTAACGGGGACTTACGCAGCTGAAGCTTTCTTT.